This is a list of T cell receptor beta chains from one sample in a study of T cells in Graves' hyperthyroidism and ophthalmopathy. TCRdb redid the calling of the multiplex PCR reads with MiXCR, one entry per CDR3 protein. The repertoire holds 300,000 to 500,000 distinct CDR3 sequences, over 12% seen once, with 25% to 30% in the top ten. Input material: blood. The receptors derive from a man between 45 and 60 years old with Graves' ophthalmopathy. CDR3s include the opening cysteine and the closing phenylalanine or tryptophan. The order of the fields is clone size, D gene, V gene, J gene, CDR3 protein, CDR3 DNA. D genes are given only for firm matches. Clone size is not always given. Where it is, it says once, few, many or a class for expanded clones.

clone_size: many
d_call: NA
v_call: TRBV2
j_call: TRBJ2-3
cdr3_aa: CASGRAYERDTQYF
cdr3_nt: TGTGCCAGCGGACGGGCATACGAGAGGGATACGCAGTATTTT

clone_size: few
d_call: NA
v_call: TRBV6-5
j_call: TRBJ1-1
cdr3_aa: CASSSLSSTEAFF
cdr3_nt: TGTGCCAGCAGCTCCTTGAGTTCCACTGAAGCCTTCTTT

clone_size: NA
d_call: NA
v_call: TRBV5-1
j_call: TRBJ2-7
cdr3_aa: CASSLEALYEQYF
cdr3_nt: TGCGCCAGCAGCTTGGAAGCCCTCTACGAGCAGTACTTC

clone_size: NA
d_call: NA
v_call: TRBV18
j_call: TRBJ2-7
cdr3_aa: CASSPPGREQYF
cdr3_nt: TGTGCCAGCTCACCGCCGGGGCGGGAGCAGTACTTC

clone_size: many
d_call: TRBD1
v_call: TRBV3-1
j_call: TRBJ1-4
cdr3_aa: CASSLMTGTGGEKLFF
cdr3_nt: TGTGCCAGCAGCCTTATGACCGGGACAGGGGGTGAAAAACTGTTTTTT

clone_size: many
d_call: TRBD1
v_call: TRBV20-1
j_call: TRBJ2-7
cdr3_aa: CSARDTRQGDEQYF
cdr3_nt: TGCAGTGCTAGAGATACGCGTCAGGGGGACGAGCAGTACTTC

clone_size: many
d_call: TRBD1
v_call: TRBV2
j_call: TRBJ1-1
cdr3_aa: CASSDLQGAVNTEAFF
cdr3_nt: TGTGCCAGCAGTGACTTACAGGGGGCTGTGAACACTGAAGCTTTCTTT

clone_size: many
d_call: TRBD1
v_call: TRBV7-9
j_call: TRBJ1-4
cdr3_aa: CASSLVPGGREKLFF
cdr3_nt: TGTGCCAGCAGCTTAGTTCCAGGGGGAAGAGAAAAACTGTTTTTT

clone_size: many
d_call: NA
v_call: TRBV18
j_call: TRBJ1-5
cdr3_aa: CASSLRPDQPQHF
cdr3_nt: TGTGCCAGCTCACTTCGTCCCGATCAGCCCCAGCATTTT

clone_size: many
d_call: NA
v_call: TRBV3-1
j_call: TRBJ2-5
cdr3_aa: CASSQKQGLGETQYF
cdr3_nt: TGTGCCAGCAGCCAAAAACAGGGATTGGGGGAGACCCAGTACTTC

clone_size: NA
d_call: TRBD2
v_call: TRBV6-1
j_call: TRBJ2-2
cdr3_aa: CASSRLAGVTGELFF
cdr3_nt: TGTGCCAGCAGTCGACTAGCGGGAGTCACCGGGGAGCTGTTTTTT

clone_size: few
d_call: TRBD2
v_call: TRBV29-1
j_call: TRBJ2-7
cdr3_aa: CSVVQRGDSYEQYF
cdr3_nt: TGCAGCGTTGTCCAGCGGGGGGACTCCTACGAGCAGTACTTC

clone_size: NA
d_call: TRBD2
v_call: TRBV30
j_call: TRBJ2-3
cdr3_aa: CAWSGKLAGADTQYF
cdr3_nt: TGTGCCTGGAGTGGGAAACTAGCGGGAGCAGATACGCAGTATTTT

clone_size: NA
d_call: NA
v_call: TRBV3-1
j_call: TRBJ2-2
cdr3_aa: CASSQERRAGELFF
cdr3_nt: NA

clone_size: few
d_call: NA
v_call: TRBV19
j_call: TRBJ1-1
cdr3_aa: CASSTRDLHTEAFF
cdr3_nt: TGTGCCAGTAGTACCAGGGATTTGCACACTGAAGCTTTCTTT

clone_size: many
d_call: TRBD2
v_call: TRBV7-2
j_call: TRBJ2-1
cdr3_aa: CASSSSGASGNEQFF
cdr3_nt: TGTGCCAGCAGCTCTTCTGGGGCTAGCGGGAATGAGCAGTTCTTC

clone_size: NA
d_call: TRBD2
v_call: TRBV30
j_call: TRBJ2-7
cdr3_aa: CAWSVTSGRIYEQYF
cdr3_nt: TGTGCCTGGAGTGTAACTAGCGGGAGAATCTACGAGCAGTACTTC